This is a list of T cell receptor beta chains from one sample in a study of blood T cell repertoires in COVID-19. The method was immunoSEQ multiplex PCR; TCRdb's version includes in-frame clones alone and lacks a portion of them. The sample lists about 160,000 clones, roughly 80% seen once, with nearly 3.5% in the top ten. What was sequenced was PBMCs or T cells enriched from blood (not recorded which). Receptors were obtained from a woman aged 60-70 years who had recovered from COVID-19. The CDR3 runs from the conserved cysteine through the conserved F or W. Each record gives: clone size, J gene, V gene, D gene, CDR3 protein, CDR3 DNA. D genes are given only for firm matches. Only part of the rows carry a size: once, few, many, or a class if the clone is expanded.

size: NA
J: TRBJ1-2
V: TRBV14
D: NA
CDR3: CASSQRGSLGYTF
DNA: TGTGCCAGCAGCCAAAGGGGGAGTCTTGGCTACACCTTC

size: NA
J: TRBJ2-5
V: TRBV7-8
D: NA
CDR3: CASSLGRGTETQYF
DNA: TGTGCCAGCAGCTTGGGCAGGGGTACAGAGACCCAGTACTTC

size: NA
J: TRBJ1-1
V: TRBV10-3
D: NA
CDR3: CAISEGQGMNTEAFF
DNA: TGTGCCATCAGTGAAGGGCAGGGCATGAACACTGAAGCTTTCTTT

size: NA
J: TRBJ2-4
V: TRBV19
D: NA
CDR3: CASSIVTVGAKNIQYF
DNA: TGTGCCAGTAGTATTGTGACAGTCGGGGCCAAAAACATTCAGTACTTC

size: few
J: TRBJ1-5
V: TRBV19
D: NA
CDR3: CASEPRGGLDQPQHF
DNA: TGTGCCAGTGAGCCTCGCGGGGGTCTTGATCAGCCCCAGCATTTT

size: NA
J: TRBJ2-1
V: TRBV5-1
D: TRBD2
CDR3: CASSLGEGPNEQFF
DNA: TGCGCCAGCAGCTTGGGGGAGGGTCCCAATGAGCAGTTCTTC

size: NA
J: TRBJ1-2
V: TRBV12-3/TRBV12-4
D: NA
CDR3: CASSSSNYGYTF
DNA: TGTGCCAGCAGTTCCTCTAACTATGGCTACACCTTC

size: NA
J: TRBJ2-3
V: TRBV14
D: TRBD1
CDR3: CASSLRDRGPRDTQYF
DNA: TGTGCCAGCAGCCTCCGGGACAGGGGGCCCAGAGATACGCAGTATTTT

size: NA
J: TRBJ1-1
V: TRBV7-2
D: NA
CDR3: CASGSLRGAFF
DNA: TGTGCCAGCGGATCCCTAAGGGGAGCTTTCTTT

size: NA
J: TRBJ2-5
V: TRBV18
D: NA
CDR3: CASSSSAREETQYF
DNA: TGTGCCAGCTCAAGTAGCGCGAGGGAAGAGACCCAGTACTTC

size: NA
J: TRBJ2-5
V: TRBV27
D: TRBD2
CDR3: CASSFSAGGRQETQYF
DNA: TGTGCCAGCAGTTTTTCAGCGGGGGGCCGGCAAGAGACCCAGTACTTC

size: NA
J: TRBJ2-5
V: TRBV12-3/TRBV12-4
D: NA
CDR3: CASSRGNQETQYF
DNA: TGTGCCAGCAGTCGGGGGAACCAAGAGACCCAGTACTTC

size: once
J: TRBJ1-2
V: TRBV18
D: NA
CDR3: CASSPARQAGDGYTF
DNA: TGTGCCAGCTCACCAGCCCGACAGGCAGGGGATGGCTACACCTTC

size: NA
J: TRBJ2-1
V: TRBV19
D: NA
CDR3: CASSIVYLGILRTYNEQFF
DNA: TGTGCCAGTAGTATAGTTTATTTGGGCATCCTTAGAACCTACAATGAGCAGTTCTTC

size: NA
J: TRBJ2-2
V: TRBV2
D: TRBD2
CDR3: CASSERGGTNTGELFF
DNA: TGTGCCAGCAGCGAGCGGGGGGGTACGAACACCGGGGAGCTGTTTTTT

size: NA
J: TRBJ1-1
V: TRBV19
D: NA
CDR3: CASSQPEVGDNEAFF
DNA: TGTGCCAGTAGCCAACCTGAAGTCGGGGATAATGAAGCTTTCTTT

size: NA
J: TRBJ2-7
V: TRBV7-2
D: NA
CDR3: CASSVRAGSSYEQYF
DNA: TGTGCCAGCAGCGTACGTGCGGGCAGCTCCTACGAGCAGTACTTC

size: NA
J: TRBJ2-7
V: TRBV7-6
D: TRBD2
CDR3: CASSSLTGTSFSEQYF
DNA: TGTGCCAGCAGCTCACTGACCGGGACTAGCTTTAGCGAGCAGTACTTC

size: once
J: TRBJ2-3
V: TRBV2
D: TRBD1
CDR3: CASSGTGIDTQYF
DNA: TGTGCCAGCAGCGGGACAGGGATAGATACGCAGTATTTT

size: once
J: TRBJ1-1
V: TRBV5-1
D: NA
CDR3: CASSLLGGDTEAFF
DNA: TGCGCCAGCAGCTTGCTTGGGGGGGACACTGAAGCTTTCTTT

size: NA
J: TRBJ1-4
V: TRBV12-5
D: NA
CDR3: CASGLISPRGARKLFF
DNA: TGTGCTAGTGGTTTGATTAGCCCCAGGGGCGCGAGGAAACTGTTTTTT

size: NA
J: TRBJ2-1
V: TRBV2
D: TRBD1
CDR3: CASRRDSSYNEQFF
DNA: TGTGCCAGCAGAAGGGACAGCTCCTACAATGAGCAGTTCTTC

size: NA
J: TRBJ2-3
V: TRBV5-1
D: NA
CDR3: CASSLAKWQGFADTQYF
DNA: TGCGCCAGCAGCTTGGCCAAGTGGCAGGGGTTCGCAGATACGCAGTATTTT

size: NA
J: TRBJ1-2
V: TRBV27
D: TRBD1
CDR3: CASSLAGGDGYTF
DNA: TGTGCCAGCAGTTTGGCAGGGGGCGATGGCTACACCTTC

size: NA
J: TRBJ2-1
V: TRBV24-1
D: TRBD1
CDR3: CATSDSWTGEIDEQFF
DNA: TGTGCCACCAGTGATTCTTGGACAGGGGAAATCGATGAGCAGTTCTTC

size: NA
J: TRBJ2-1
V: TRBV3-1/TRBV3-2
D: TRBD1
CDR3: CASSQVGKDRGYNEQFF
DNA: TGTGCCAGCAGCCAAGTCGGAAAGGACAGGGGATACAATGAGCAGTTCTTC

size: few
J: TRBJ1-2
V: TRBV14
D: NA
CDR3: CASSPSQVTYGYTF
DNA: TGTGCCAGCAGCCCCTCCCAGGTTACCTATGGCTACACCTTC

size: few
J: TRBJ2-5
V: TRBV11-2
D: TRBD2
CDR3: CASSQGLAGETQYF
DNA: TGTGCCAGCAGCCAGGGACTAGCCGGGGAGACCCAGTACTTC

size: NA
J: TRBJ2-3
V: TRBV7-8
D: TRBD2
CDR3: CASSKTSGGITDTQYF
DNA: TGTGCCAGCAGCAAGACTAGCGGGGGGATCACAGATACGCAGTATTTT

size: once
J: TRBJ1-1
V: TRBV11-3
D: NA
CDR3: CASSFTVYTEAFF
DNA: TGTGCCAGCAGCTTCACTGTTTACACTGAAGCTTTCTTT

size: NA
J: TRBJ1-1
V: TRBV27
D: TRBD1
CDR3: CASSRPGTGVPEAFF
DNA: TGTGCCAGCAGCCGTCCCGGGACAGGGGTCCCTGAAGCTTTCTTT

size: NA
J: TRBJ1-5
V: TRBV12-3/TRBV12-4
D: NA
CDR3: CASARGYNQPQHF
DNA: TGTGCCAGCGCCCGAGGCTACAATCAGCCCCAGCATTTT

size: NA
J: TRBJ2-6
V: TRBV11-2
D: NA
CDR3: CASSSIGTIAGANVLTF
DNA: TGTGCCAGCAGCTCCATCGGGACAATTGCTGGGGCCAACGTCCTGACTTTC

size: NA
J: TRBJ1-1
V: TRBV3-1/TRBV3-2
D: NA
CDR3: CAISRTDYTEAFF
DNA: TGTGCCATCTCGAGGACAGACTACACTGAAGCTTTCTTT

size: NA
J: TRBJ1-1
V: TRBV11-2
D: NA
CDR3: CASSLDFSAVAFF
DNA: TGTGCCAGCAGCTTAGATTTCTCGGCGGTAGCTTTCTTT

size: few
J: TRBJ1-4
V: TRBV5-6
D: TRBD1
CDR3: CASSFQGAINEKLFF
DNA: TGTGCCAGCAGCTTTCAGGGGGCCATTAATGAAAAACTGTTTTTT

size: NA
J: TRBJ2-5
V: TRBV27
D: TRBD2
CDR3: CASRKTSGGPRTQYF
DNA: TGTGCCAGCAGGAAGACTAGCGGGGGGCCCCGGACCCAGTACTTC

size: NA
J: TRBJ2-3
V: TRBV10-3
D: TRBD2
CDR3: CAITGLAGGLCTDTQYF
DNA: TGTGCCATCACCGGACTAGCGGGGGGCCTTTGCACAGATACGCAGTATTTT

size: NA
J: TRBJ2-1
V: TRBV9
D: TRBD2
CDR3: CASSVATGGGSYNEQFF
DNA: TGTGCCAGCAGCGTAGCTACGGGCGGGGGTTCCTACAATGAGCAGTTCTTC

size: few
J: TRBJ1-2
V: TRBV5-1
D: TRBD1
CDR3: CASRGRDRGTGYTF
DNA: TGCGCCAGCAGGGGCCGGGACAGGGGGACTGGCTACACCTTC

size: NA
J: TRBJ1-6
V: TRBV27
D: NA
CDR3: CASTLLQGSSPLHF
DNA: TGTGCCAGCACCCTTCTCCAGGGGAGTTCACCCCTCCACTTT

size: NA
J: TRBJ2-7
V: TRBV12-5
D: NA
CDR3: CASGLNGYEQYF
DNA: TGTGCTAGTGGTTTGAACGGTTACGAGCAGTACTTC

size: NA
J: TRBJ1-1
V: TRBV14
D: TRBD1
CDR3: CASSLHRGIITEAFF
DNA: TGTGCCAGCAGCTTACACAGGGGAATCATCACTGAAGCTTTCTTT

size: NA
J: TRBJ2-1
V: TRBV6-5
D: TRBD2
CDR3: CASSYSGAGGRNEQFF
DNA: TGTGCCAGCAGTTACTCAGGAGCGGGGGGGCGCAATGAGCAGTTCTTC

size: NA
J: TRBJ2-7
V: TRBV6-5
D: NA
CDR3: CASRSRGDEQYF
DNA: TGTGCCAGCAGGTCCCGGGGTGACGAGCAGTACTTC

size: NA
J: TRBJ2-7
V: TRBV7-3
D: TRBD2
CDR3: CASSISGGSYEQYF
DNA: TGTGCCAGCAGCATTAGCGGGGGGAGTTACGAGCAGTACTTC

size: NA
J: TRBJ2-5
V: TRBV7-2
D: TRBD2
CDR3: CASSLQTSGIETQYF
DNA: TGTGCCAGCAGCCTCCAGACTAGCGGTATAGAGACCCAGTACTTC

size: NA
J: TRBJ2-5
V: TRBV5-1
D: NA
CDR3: CASSLVPADAGVTQYF
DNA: TGCGCCAGCAGCTTGGTTCCAGCGGATGCAGGGGTGACCCAGTACTTC

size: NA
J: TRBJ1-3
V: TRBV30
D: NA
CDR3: CAWGGLGNTIYF
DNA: TGTGCCTGGGGGGGACTTGGAAACACCATATATTTT

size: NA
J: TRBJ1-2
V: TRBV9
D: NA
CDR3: CASSEPRGSGYTF
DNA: TGTGCCAGCAGCGAGCCCAGGGGTAGCGGCTACACCTTC

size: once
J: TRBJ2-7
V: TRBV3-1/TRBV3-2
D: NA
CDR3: CASSQDPRDIRYEQYF
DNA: TGTGCCAGCAGCCAAGATCCCCGGGACATACGATACGAGCAGTACTTC

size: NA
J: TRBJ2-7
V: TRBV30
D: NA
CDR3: CAWRSTGAAYEQYF
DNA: TGTGCCTGGAGGTCGACAGGCGCCGCCTACGAGCAGTACTTC

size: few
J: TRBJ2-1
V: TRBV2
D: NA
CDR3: CASSEQYNEQFF
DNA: TGTGCCAGCAGTGAACAATACAATGAGCAGTTCTTC

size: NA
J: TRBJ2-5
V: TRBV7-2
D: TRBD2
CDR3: CASSWVAGGLQTQYF
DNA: TGTGCCAGCAGCTGGGTAGCGGGGGGACTACAGACCCAGTACTTC

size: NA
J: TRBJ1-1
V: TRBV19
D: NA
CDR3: CASSRWDMGRGNTEAFF
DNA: TGTGCCAGTAGCCGGTGGGACATGGGCCGAGGCAACACTGAAGCTTTCTTT